One and the same sample provided the 2 T cell receptor beta chains below, sequenced in a study of CD8 T cells in Susac syndrome. With random hexamers, 0.5 to 1 ug RNA was reverse transcribed. TCRdb re-called the immunoSEQ multiplex PCR reads with MiXCR, one entry per CDR3 protein. The data show 150,000 to 200,000 distinct CDR3 sequences, about 94% seen once. The material sequenced was CD4+ T cells from PBMCs. The receptors were sampled from a human donor in good health.

V is TRBV20-1 and J is TRBJ2-7; D might be TRBD1 (6 bases). Germline CDR1 reads DFQATT; CDR2 reads SNEGSKA (reference sequence). Trimming took 2 bases from V and 3 from J, leaving 8 bases between them. This CDR3 contains 12 residues. The CDR3 reads CSARQGSYEQYV. In DNA, the CDR3 is TGCAGTGCTAGACAGGGGAGCTACGAGCAGTACGTC.

The rearrangement uses TRBV20-1 and TRBJ1-2; 8 nucleotides match TRBD1. CDR1 and CDR2 (germline): DFQATT, SNEGSKA (reference sequence). The CDR3 spans 13 residues. Trimming took 5 bases from V and 6 from J; bases not matched to a gene: 8. CDR3 residues: CSALRQGRDGYTF. The CDR3 DNA sequence: TGCAGTGCTTTACGACAGGGGAGGGATGGCTACACCTTC.